This T cell receptor (beta chain) was sequenced during a study of T cells in localized non-small cell lung cancer. The table came from immunoSEQ multiplex PCR; TCRdb's copy has only in-frame clones and leaves some out. The data hold some 1,600 clones, with over 15% observed a single time. The CDR3 is 15 amino acids long, termini counted. A remark on this clone: The target antigen is unknown. It is unclear where the CDR3 begins or ends on the DNA, so no DNA is shown, and the CDR3 is as TCRdb lists it.

Notes on the study in general: It remains possible that heterogeneity exists, since only one tumor region was sequenced. In adjacent lung appeared a median around 56 of the top 100 tumor clones. Clonality peaked in uninvolved adjacent lung rather than tumor. Patients showing higher blood T cell density tended to see longer overall survival.

Sequencing was performed on lung tumor tissue, taken before any cancer treatment. This clonotype was sampled from a woman aged 35 to 70 with stage I lung adenocarcinoma. The rearrangement joins TRBV12-2 to TRBJ1-2; no check of the table's D call, TRBD1, against the DNA was made. TRBV12-2 is a known pseudogene. The CDR3 region is CASWAGGNPWGGYTF.